This is a list of T cell receptor beta chains from one sample in a study of human T cells and chemical hapten exposure. TCRdb ran MiXCR on the RACE reads and lists one entry per CDR3 protein. The sample contains some 200,000 distinct CDR3 sequences, 20% to 25% of which appear only once. This sample comprised whole blood, obtained in connection with sensitization to the hapten diphenylcyclopropenone (DPC). The receptors derive from a woman aged 50 to 60 with alopecia areata. Some clones in this sample may be carry-over from other donors' samples. The CDR3 runs from the conserved cysteine through the conserved F or W. D genes are given only for firm matches. Clone size, where shown, is once, few, many, or a class for clones that have expanded.

cdr3_nt cdr3_aa d_call clone_size j_call v_call
TGTGCCAGCAGCCCGGGACACGACGAGCAGTACTTC CASSPGHDEQYF . . TRBJ2-7 TRBV5-5
TGTGCCGTGGCGACCCCTGGGGCCAACGTCCTGACTTTC CAVATPGANVLTF . . TRBJ2-6 TRBV10-3
TGCAGTGCTAGTCTAAGGGGTCTCGGCAATCAGCCCCAGCATTTT CSASLRGLGNQPQHF . few TRBJ1-5 TRBV20-1
TGCAGTGCTAGGGGACAGGGGCCCACTGAAGCTTTCTTT CSARGQGPTEAFF TRBD1 few TRBJ1-1 TRBV20-1
TGTGCCAGCAGCTTTACGGCCAGGTCCTACAATGAGCAGTTCTTC CASSFTARSYNEQFF . . TRBJ2-1 TRBV5-6
TGTGCCAGCAGCCCCGGGAACACAGGACACACTGAAGCTTTCTTT CASSPGNTGHTEAFF . . TRBJ1-1 TRBV5-4
TGTGCCAGCAGCTTGATACGTATGGCTAGCGGGTCCGGGGAGCTGTTTTTT CASSLIRMASGSGELFF TRBD2 few TRBJ2-2 TRBV7-3
TGTGCCAGCAGCTTGGAGGGATGGGAGCAGTACTTC CASSLEGWEQYF . . TRBJ2-7 TRBV12-3/TRBV12-4
TGTGCCAGCTTAAGACAGGCCCAAAATGAAAAACTGTTTTTT CASLRQAQNEKLFF . . TRBJ1-4 TRBV2
TGCAGCGTGGCTTCGACTAGCGGCACTACTTACACAGATACGCAGTATTTT CSVASTSGTTYTDTQYF TRBD2 . TRBJ2-3 TRBV29-1
TGTGCCAGCAAGAGGACAGACCCCTGGATCGGGAGCTCCTACAATGAGCAGTTCTTC CASKRTDPWIGSSYNEQFF . few TRBJ2-1 TRBV2
TGCAGCGTTGTAGTGGGCAGGGGAAACACTGAAGCTTTCTTT CSVVVGRGNTEAFF . few TRBJ1-1 TRBV29-1
TGCAGTGCTAAAGCTGCACTAGGAGGCACCGGGGAGCTGTTTTTT CSAKAALGGTGELFF . . TRBJ2-2 TRBV20-1
TGTGCCAGCAGCCAACAGACAGGGGGCGGCTACGAGCAGTACTTC CASSQQTGGGYEQYF TRBD1 few TRBJ2-7 TRBV7-9
TGTGCCAGCCAAGACACAACTAGCAATCAGCCCCAGCATTTT CASQDTTSNQPQHF . . TRBJ1-5 TRBV6-2/TRBV6-3
TGTGCCAGCTCACCCCTAGGAACGTTCTCCTACAATGAGCAGTTCTTC CASSPLGTFSYNEQFF . . TRBJ2-1 TRBV18
TGTGCCAGCAGCGAGGACCCTGTCTATGGCTACACCTTC CASSEDPVYGYTF . . TRBJ1-2 TRBV9
TGCGCCAGCAGCTTCGCCACAACCTACGAGCAGTACTTC CASSFATTYEQYF . few TRBJ2-7 TRBV5-1
TGTGCCAGCAGTTCATTCGCCCGGAAAGGGAACACTGAAGCTTTCTTT CASSSFARKGNTEAFF . . TRBJ1-1 TRBV27
TGTGCCAGCAGCCAAGACTTGGCGGGAGGGCCAACAGATACGCAGTATTTT CASSQDLAGGPTDTQYF TRBD2 . TRBJ2-3 TRBV4-2
TGTGCCAGCAGCGAGCGGGTTAATACCTACAATGAGCAGTTCTTC CASSERVNTYNEQFF . few TRBJ2-1 TRBV7-3
TGCGCCACCGTACCGACAGCAAACCCTAACACTGAAGCTTTCTTT CATVPTANPNTEAFF . . TRBJ1-1 TRBV5-1
TGCAGCGTCCCTCAAACAGGGGATGGTGGCTACACCTTC CSVPQTGDGGYTF TRBD1 . TRBJ1-2 TRBV29-1
TGTGCCAGCAGTGGGACAGTGACGAACACCGGGGAGCTGTTTTTT CASSGTVTNTGELFF TRBD1 few TRBJ2-2 TRBV6-6
TGTGCCATCAGTGATATAGCGGGGGTCGGCTACACCTTC CAISDIAGVGYTF . few TRBJ1-2 TRBV10-3
TGTGCCACCGCTGCCGGGACAGCCCCTATCGAGCAGTACTTC CATAAGTAPIEQYF TRBD1 . TRBJ2-7 TRBV6-1
TGTGCCAGTAGTGCCCTAACAGGAGGCAATCAGCCCCAGCATTTT CASSALTGGNQPQHF . . TRBJ1-5 TRBV19
TGTGCCAGCGGAGGACAACAGGCGTGGGGCACTGAAGCTTTCTTT CASGGQQAWGTEAFF . . TRBJ1-1 TRBV12-3/TRBV12-4
TGTGCCAGCATATACACCGGGGAGCTGTTTTTT CASIYTGELFF . few TRBJ2-2 TRBV12-3/TRBV12-4
TGTGCCAGCAGCCAAGAAGTTGGGGGAGGGGAAAAACTGTTTTTT CASSQEVGGGEKLFF . few TRBJ1-4 TRBV4-2
TGTGCCATTGGTCGGAGGGGTGACAGGGACTCCTACAATGAGCAGTTCTTC CAIGRRGDRDSYNEQFF . . TRBJ2-1 TRBV10-3
TGTGCCAGCAGCTTAGATGGGGGTGGGTTTGCGAGCACCTACAATGAGCAGTTCTTC CASSLDGGGFASTYNEQFF . few TRBJ2-1 TRBV11-2
TGTGCCACCAGTGAGTCGACTAGCGGGAGTATCTCTGGGGCCAACGTCCTGACTTTC CATSESTSGSISGANVLTF TRBD2 . TRBJ2-6 TRBV24-1
TGTGCCAGCAGCCCACCGGGACAGGGAGACACCATATATTTT CASSPPGQGDTIYF TRBD1 . TRBJ1-3 TRBV6-1
TGTGCCAGCGGGTTTACGGGGACCCAGTACTTC CASGFTGTQYF . . TRBJ2-5 TRBV12-3/TRBV12-4
TGCAGTGCCCCAACAGGGGGCGGCCTGGGTGCTTTCTTT CSAPTGGGLGAFF TRBD1 . TRBJ1-1 TRBV20-1
TGTGCCAGCAGTACCAACACAGGATTCCAAGAGACCCAGTACTTC CASSTNTGFQETQYF . . TRBJ2-5 TRBV6-1
TGTGCCAGCAGCCCCTCCCCGGCAGGGGGAATCAATCAGCCCCAGCATTTT CASSPSPAGGINQPQHF TRBD1 few TRBJ1-5 TRBV7-9
TGCGCCAGCAGCAGGGGGGGACAGGGGGAGAGTGAGCAGTTCTTC CASSRGGQGESEQFF TRBD1 . TRBJ2-1 TRBV5-1
TGCGCCAGCAAGCCGGGACTCATTCCTGATGAGCAGTTCTTC CASKPGLIPDEQFF . few TRBJ2-1 TRBV10-2
TGCAGCGTTTCCGCGGGACAGTTATCCTACGAGCAGTACTTC CSVSAGQLSYEQYF . . TRBJ2-7 TRBV29-1
TGCAGTGCTCCAAAGCGGGGAACTGAAGCTTTCTTT CSAPKRGTEAFF . few TRBJ1-1 TRBV20-1
TGTGCCAGCAGCTTAGGGGCTCTAAGGGATTCACCCCTCCACTTT CASSLGALRDSPLHF . many TRBJ1-6 TRBV7-9
TGTGCCAGCAGCCAAGAACCGGGGCATAATTCACCCCTCCACTTT CASSQEPGHNSPLHF . . TRBJ1-6 TRBV3-1
TGCAGTGCTAGAGTGGGGCCTTCCTACAATGAGCAGTTCTTC CSARVGPSYNEQFF . . TRBJ2-1 TRBV20-1
TGTGCCAGCAGCCAAGATCAGCTAGCGGGAGTGGCGGGCACAGATACGCAGTATTTT CASSQDQLAGVAGTDTQYF TRBD2 few TRBJ2-3 TRBV4-2
TGCGCCAGCAGCTTGGGCGGGGGGACCCACAATGAGCAGTTCTTC CASSLGGGTHNEQFF TRBD2 . TRBJ2-1 TRBV5-1
TGCAGTGCACGGACAGCCTACGAGCAGTACTTC CSARTAYEQYF . . TRBJ2-7 TRBV20-1
TGCAGCGTTGACCACCGAGGTGGGGGCGCTGGCTACACCTTC CSVDHRGGGAGYTF . few TRBJ1-2 TRBV29-1
TGTGCCACCAGTGATTTGAATACGGTCTTCTATGGCTACACCTTC CATSDLNTVFYGYTF . few TRBJ1-2 TRBV24-1
TGTGCCAGCAGTTCGCCTAGCGGTTCCTACAATGAGCAGTTCTTC CASSSPSGSYNEQFF TRBD2 few TRBJ2-1 TRBV25-1
TGCAGTGCTTTAAGTCCTAATGAAAAACTGTTTTTT CSALSPNEKLFF . many TRBJ1-4 TRBV20-1
TGTGCCAGCAGCTCGAGGGGGGCGCGGAATGAGCAGTTCTTC CASSSRGARNEQFF . . TRBJ2-1 TRBV13
TGTGCCAGCAGTGGCGGACAGGGTTATACTGAAGCTTTCTTT CASSGGQGYTEAFF TRBD1 . TRBJ1-1 TRBV2
TGTGCCACCTCGTCGGACAGTTCCTACGAGCAGTACTTC CATSSDSSYEQYF . few TRBJ2-7 TRBV2
TGTGCCAGCACCATAGGGGGCCTAGATACGCAGTATTTT CASTIGGLDTQYF TRBD1 . TRBJ2-3 TRBV6-6
TGTGCCAGCAGGGCTGAGAGGAGGGATTCACCCCTCCACTTT CASRAERRDSPLHF . . TRBJ1-6 TRBV27
TGTGCCAGCAGCCAAGAAATAGCTTACAATGAGCAGTTCTTC CASSQEIAYNEQFF . . TRBJ2-1 TRBV14
TGTGCCAGCAGCGAAATACTAGCGAACACCGGGGAGCTGTTTTTT CASSEILANTGELFF . few TRBJ2-2 TRBV6-1